This TCR beta chain was recorded in a study of T cell changes during pregnancy in multiple sclerosis. Clones were sequenced by immunoSEQ multiplex PCR, and TCRdb holds only the in-frame ones, with some missing. The data hold around 130,000 clones, with approximately 95% observed a single time. This material consisted of peripheral blood, taken before pregnancy. The clonotype was recovered from a female donor with multiple sclerosis, enrolled in a pregnancy study.

The CDR3 region has the DNA TGTGCCAGCAGCTTAAGCGGGACAGGGGGCTTAGGGGCTTTCTTT. As protein: CASSLSGTGGLGAFF. The chain has TRBV7-2 and TRBJ1-1, with 12 positions matching TRBD1. V lost 2 bases, J lost 11 bases, and 9 bases stayed unmatched. The V gene's germline CDR1 is SGHTA and CDR2 FQGNSA. The CDR3 covers 15 residues.